This T cell receptor (beta chain) was captured in a study of siplizumab effects on memory and regulatory T cells. Study-wide results and limits: Tracing alloreactive clones into unstimulated subsets worked for only a minor fraction of them. Unstimulated naive T cells seemed to show more diversity than memory cells did, and they also seemed to be among the major contributors to the alloresponse. Researchers did not confirm the suppressive function of proliferating Tregs from siplizumab cultures. Roughly 75-95% of proliferating CD4+ or CD8+ clones lacked a naive or memory phenotype that could be assigned.

As for this clone: Its cognate antigen is unknown.

The table came from immunoSEQ multiplex PCR; TCRdb's copy has only in-frame clones and leaves some out. The table shows over 95,000 clones, with 93% occurring only once. The TCR originated in a human donor in good health. The sequenced sample was non-Treg CD4+ T cells sorted from blood.

CDR3 protein: CASSPTGRTGSTDTQYF. DNA for the CDR3: TGCGCCAGCAGCCCGACTGGGAGGACAGGGAGCACAGATACGCAGTATTTT. The chain employs TRBV5-1 and TRBJ2-3; 8 nucleotides line up with TRBD1. This CDR3 comprises 17 residues. CDR1 and CDR2 (germline): SGHRS, YFSETQ. V lost 4 bases, J lost 0 bases, and 10 bases stayed unmatched.